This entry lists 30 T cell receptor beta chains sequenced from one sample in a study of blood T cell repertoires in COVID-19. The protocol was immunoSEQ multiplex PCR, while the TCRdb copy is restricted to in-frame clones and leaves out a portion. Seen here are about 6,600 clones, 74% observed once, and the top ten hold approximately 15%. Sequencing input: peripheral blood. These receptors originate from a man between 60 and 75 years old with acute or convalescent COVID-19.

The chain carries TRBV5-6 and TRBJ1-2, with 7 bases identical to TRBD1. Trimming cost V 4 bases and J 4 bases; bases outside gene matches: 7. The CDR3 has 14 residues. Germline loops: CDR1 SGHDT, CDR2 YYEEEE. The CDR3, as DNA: TGTGCCAGCAGCCAGAACAGACAGGGCTATGGCTACACCTTC. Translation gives CASSQNRQGYGYTF.

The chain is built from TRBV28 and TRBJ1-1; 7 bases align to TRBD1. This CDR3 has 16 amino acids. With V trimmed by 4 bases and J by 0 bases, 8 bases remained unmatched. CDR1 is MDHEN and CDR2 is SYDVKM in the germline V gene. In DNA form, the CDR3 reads TGTGCCAGCAGTTCCCGACAGGGCGTTATGAACACTGAAGCTTTCTTT. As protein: CASSSRQGVMNTEAFF.

CDR3 sequence (DNA): TGTGCCAGCAGTTACTCGGCAGGGGCAACTAATGAAAAACTGTTTTTT. Protein sequence: CASSYSAGATNEKLFF. This rearrangement joins TRBV6-5 to TRBJ1-4, with D perhaps matching TRBD1 (6 bases). The CDR3 totals 16 residues. The germline gives CDR1 MNHEY, CDR2 SVGAGI. Trimming shortened V by 0 bases and J by 0 bases, and 8 bases separated the two germline ends.

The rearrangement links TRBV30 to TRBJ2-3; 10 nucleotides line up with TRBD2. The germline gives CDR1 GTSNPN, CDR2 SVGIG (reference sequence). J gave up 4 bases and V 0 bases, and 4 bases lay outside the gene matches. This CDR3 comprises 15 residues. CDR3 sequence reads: CAWSVSGRPADTQYF. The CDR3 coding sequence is TGTGCCTGGAGTGTTAGCGGGAGGCCCGCAGATACGCAGTATTTT.

In DNA, the CDR3 is TGTGCCAGCAGAGGACAGTACAATGAGCAGTTCTTC. Its translation: CASRGQYNEQFF. The chain joins TRBV12-3 or TRBV12-4 to TRBJ2-1; TRBD1 might be the D (6 bases). V lost 6 bases, J lost 4 bases, and 7 bases lay in between. This CDR3 region has 12 residues.

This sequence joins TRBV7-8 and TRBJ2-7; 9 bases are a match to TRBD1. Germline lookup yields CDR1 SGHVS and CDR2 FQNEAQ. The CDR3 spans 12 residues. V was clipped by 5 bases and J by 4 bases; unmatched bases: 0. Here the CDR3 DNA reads TGTGCCAGCAGCGGGACAGGGTACGAGCAGTACTTC. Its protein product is CASSGTGYEQYF.

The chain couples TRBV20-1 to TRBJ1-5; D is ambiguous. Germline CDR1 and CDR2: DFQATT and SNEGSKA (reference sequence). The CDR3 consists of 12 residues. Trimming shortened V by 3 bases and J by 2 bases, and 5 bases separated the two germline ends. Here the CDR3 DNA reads TGCAGTGCTAGTAGAGGCAATCAGCCCCAGCATTTT. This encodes CSASRGNQPQHF.

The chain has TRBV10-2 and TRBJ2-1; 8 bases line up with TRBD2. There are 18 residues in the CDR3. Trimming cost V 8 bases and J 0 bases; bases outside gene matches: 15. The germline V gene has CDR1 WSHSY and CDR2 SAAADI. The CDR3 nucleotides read TGCGCCAGCGGGGCGGGGCTAGCGGGCAGGAGCTCCTACAATGAGCAGTTCTTC. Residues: CASGAGLAGRSSYNEQFF.

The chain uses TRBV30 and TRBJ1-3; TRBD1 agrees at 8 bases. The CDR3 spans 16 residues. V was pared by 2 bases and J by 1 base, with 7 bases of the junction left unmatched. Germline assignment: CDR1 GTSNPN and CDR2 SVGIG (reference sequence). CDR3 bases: TGTGCCTGGAGTCGGACAGGGAAGATTTCTGGAAACACCATATATTTT. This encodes CAWSRTGKISGNTIYF.

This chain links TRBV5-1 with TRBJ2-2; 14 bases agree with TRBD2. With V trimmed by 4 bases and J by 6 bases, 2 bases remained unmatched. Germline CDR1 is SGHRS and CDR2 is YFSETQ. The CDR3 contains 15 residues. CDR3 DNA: TGCGCCAGCAGCCCGGGACTAGCGGGAGCCGGGGAGCTGTTTTTT. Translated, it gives CASSPGLAGAGELFF.

The CDR3 DNA is TGTGCCAGCAGTGGGAACAGGGGAGGAAACACCATATATTTT. It is translated as CASSGNRGGNTIYF. The chain is built from TRBV19 and TRBJ1-3; 7 bases match TRBD1. Germline loops: CDR1 LNHDA, CDR2 SQIVND (reference sequence). The V segment lost 9 bases and the J segment 4 bases; nucleotides outside the gene matches: 9. CDR3 length: 14 amino acids. Combining the CDR3 with reference TRBV19 and TRBJ1-3 gives the whole variable domain DGGITQSPKYLFRKEGQNVTLSCEQNLNHDAMYWYRQDPGQGLRLIYYSQIVNDFQKGDIAEGYSVSREKKESFPLTVTSAQKNPTAFYLCASSGNRGGNTIYFGEGSWLTVV.

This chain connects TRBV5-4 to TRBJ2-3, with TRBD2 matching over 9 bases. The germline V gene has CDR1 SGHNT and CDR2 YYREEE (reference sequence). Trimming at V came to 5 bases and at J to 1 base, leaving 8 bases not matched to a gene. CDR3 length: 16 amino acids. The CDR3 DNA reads TGTGCCAGCAGATTTAGCGGGGGAGGTGGCACAGATACGCAGTATTTT. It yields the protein CASRFSGGGGTDTQYF. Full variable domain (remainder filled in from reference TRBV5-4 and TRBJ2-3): ETGVTQSPTHLIKTRGQQVTLRCSSQSGHNTVSWYQQALGQGPQFIFQYYREEENGRGNFPPRFSGLQFPNYSSELNVNALELDDSALYLCASRFSGGGGTDTQYFGPGTRLTVL.

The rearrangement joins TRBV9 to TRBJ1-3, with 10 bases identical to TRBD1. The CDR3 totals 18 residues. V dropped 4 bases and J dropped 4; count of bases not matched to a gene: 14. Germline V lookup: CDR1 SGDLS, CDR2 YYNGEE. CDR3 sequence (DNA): TGTGCCAGCAGCCAAAACCCCCGGGACAGGGGCTCAGGAAACACCATATATTTT. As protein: CASSQNPRDRGSGNTIYF.

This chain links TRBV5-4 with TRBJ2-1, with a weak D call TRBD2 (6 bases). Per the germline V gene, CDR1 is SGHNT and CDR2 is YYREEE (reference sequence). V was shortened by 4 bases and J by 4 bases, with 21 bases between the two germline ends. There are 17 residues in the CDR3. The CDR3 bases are TGTGCCAGCAGCCCCTCGGAGGGGCTAGCGCCATACAATGAGCAGTTCTTC. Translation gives CASSPSEGLAPYNEQFF. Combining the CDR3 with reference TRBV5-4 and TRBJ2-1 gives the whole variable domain ETGVTQSPTHLIKTRGQQVTLRCSSQSGHNTVSWYQQALGQGPQFIFQYYREEENGRGNFPPRFSGLQFPNYSSELNVNALELDDSALYLCASSPSEGLAPYNEQFFGPGTRLTVL.

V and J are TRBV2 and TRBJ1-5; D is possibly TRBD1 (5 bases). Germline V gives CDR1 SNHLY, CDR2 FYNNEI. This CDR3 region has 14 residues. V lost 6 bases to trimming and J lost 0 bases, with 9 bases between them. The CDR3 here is CASRGAYSNQPQHF. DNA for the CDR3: TGTGCCAGCAGAGGGGCGTATAGCAATCAGCCCCAGCATTTT.

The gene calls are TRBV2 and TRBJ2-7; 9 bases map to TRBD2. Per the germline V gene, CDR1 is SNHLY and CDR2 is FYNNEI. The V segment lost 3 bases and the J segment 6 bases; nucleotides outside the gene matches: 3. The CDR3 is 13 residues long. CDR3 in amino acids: CASSDQTSGEQYF. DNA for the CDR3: TGTGCCAGCAGTGATCAGACTAGCGGCGAGCAGTACTTC. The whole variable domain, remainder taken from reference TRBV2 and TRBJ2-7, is EPEVTQTPSHQVTQMGQEVILRCVPISNHLYFYWYRQILGQKVEFLVSFYNNEISEKSEIFDDQFSVERPDGSNFTLKIRSTKLEDSAMYFCASSDQTSGEQYFGPGTRLTVT.

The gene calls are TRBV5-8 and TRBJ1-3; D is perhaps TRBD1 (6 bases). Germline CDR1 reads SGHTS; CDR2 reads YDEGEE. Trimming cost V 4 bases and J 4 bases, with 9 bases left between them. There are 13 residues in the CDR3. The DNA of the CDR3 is TGTGCCAGCAGCCTCAGGGGCGGAAACACCATATATTTT. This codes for CASSLRGGNTIYF.

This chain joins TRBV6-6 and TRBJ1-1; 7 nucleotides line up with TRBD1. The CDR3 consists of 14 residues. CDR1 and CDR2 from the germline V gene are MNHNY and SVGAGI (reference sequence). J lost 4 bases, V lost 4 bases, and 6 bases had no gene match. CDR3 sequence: CASSFRQGITEAFF. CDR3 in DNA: TGTGCCAGCAGTTTTAGACAGGGCATCACTGAAGCTTTCTTT.

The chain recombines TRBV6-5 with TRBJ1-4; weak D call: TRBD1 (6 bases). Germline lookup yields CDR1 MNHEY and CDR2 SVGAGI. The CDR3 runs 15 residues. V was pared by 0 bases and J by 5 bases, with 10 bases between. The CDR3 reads CASSYSWGPNEKLFF. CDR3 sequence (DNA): TGTGCCAGCAGTTACTCTTGGGGGCCGAATGAAAAACTGTTTTTT.

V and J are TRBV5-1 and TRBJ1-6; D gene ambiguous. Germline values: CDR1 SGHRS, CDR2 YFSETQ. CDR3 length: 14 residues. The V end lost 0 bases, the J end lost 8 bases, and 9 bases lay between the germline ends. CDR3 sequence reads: CASSLGLVDSPLHF. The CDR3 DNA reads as TGCGCCAGCAGCTTGGGACTCGTTGATTCACCCCTCCACTTT. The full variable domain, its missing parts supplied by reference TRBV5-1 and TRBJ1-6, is KAGVTQTPRYLIKTRGQQVTLSCSPISGHRSVSWYQQTPGQGLQFLFEYFSETQRNKGNFPGRFSGRQFSNSRSEMNVSTLELGDSALYLCASSLGLVDSPLHFGNGTRLTVT.

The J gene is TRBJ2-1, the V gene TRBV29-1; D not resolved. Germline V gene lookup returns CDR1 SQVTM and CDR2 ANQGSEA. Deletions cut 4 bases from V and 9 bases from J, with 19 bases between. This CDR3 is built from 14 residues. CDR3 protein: CSVVLGVTGVEQFF. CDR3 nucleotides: TGCAGCGTTGTCCTAGGAGTGACTGGAGTTGAGCAGTTCTTC.

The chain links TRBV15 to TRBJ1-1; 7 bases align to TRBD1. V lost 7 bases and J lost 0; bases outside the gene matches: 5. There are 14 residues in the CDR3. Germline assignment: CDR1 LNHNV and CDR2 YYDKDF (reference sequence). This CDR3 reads CATTADRLNTEAFF. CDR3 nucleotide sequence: TGTGCCACCACCGCGGACAGGCTGAACACTGAAGCTTTCTTT.

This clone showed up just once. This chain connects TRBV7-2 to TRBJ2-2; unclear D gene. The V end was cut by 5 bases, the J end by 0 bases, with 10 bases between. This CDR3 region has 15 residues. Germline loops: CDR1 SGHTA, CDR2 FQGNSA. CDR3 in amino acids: CASSPGQANTGELFF. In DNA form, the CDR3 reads TGTGCCAGCAGCCCTGGGCAGGCGAACACCGGGGAGCTGTTTTTT. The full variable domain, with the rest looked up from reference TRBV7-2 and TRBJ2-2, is GAGVSQSPSNKVTEKGKDVELRCDPISGHTALYWYRQSLGQGLEFLIYFQGNSAPDKSGLPSDRFSAERTGGSVSTLTIQRTQQEDSAVYLCASSPGQANTGELFFGEGSRLTVL.

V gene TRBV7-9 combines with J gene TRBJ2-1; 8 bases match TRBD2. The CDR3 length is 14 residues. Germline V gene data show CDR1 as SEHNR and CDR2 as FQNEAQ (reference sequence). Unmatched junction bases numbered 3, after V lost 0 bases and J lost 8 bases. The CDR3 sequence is CASSLASGVDEQFF. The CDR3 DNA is TGTGCCAGCAGCTTAGCTAGCGGGGTGGATGAGCAGTTCTTC. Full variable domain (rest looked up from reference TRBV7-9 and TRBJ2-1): DTGVSQNPRHKITKRGQNVTFRCDPISEHNRLYWYRQTLGQGPEFLTYFQNEAQLEKSRLLSDRFSAERPKGSFSTLEIQRTEQGDSAMYLCASSLASGVDEQFFGPGTRLTVL.

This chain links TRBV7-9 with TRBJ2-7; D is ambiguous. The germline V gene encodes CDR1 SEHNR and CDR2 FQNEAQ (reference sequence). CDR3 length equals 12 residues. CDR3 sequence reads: CASGDGPNEQYF. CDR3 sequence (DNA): TGTGCTAGTGGAGACGGCCCCAACGAGCAGTACTTC.

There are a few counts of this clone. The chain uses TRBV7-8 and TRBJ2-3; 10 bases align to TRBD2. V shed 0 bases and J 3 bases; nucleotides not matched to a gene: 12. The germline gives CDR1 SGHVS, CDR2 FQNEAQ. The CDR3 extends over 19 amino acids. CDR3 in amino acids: CASSLALGLAGVHTDTQYF. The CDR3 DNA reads TGTGCCAGCAGCTTAGCGCTCGGTCTAGCGGGGGTGCATACAGATACGCAGTATTTT.

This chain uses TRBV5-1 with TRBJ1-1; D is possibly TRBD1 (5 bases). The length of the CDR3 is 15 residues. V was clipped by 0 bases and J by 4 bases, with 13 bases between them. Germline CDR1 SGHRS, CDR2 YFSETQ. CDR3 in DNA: TGCGCCAGCAGCTTGGGGGCAGGGTTGGGCACTGAAGCTTTCTTT. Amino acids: CASSLGAGLGTEAFF.

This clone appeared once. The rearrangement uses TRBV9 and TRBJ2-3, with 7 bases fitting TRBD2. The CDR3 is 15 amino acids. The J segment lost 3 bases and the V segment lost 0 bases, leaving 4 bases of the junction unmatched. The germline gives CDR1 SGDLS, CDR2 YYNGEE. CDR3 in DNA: TGTGCCAGCAGCGTAGCGGGGGGATCTACAGATACGCAGTATTTT. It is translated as CASSVAGGSTDTQYF. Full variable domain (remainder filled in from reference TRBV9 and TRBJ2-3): DSGVTQTPKHLITATGQRVTLRCSPRSGDLSVYWYQQSLDQGLQFLIQYYNGEERAKGNILERFSAQQFPDLHSELNLSSLELGDSALYFCASSVAGGSTDTQYFGPGTRLTVL.

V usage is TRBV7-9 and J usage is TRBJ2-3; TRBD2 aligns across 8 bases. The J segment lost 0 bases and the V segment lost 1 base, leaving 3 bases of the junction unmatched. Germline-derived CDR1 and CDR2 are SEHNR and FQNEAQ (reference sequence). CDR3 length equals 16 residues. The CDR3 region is CASSLGRGGSTDTQYF. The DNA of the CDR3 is TGTGCCAGCAGCTTAGGTCGGGGGGGCAGCACAGATACGCAGTATTTT.

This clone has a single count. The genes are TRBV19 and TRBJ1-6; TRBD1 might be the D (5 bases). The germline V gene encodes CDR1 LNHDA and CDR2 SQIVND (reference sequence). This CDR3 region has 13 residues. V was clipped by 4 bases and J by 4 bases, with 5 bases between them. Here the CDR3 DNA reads TGTGCCAGTAGTAAGGGGTATAATTCACCCCTCCACTTT. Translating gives CASSKGYNSPLHF.